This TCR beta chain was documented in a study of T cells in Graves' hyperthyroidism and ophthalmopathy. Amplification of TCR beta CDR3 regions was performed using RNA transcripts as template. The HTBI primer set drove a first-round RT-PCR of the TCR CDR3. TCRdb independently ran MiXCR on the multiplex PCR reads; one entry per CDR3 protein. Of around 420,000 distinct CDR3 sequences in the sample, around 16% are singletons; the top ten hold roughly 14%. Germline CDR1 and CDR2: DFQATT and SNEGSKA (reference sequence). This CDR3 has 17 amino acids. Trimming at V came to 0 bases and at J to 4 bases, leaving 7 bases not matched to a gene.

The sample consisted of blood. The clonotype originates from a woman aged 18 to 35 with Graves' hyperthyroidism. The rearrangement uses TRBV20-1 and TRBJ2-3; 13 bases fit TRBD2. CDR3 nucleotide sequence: TGCAGTGCTAGAGAGCGGCGACTAGCGGGGGGCGCAGATACGCAGTATTTT. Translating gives CSARERRLAGGADTQYF.